This T cell receptor beta chain derives from a study of Ad26.COV2.S vaccination and SARS-CoV-2 variants. Trimming stripped 3 bases from V and 6 bases from J, with 24 bases between. CDR3 length equals 17 residues. Germline V gene data show CDR1 as DFQATT and CDR2 as SNEGSKA (reference sequence). The treatment: around 19 received Ad26.COV2.S at low or high dose, single or two shots; about 5 received placebo; per-sample allocation not given. Samples came from day 63 after the first vaccine or placebo injection. Generated by immunoSEQ multiplex PCR, the TCRdb table keeps only in-frame clones and is missing some. The profile shows approximately 300,000 clones, approximately 86% of them singletons.

The chain carries TRBV20-1 and TRBJ1-3, with D possibly matching TRBD1 (5 bases). The origin of this receptor is a person aged 18-65 years who received the Ad26.COV2.S COVID-19 vaccine or a placebo. This material consisted of peripheral blood, taken in a trial of Ad26.COV2.S vaccine versus placebo. The CDR3 protein is CSASRPGVRARENTIYF. The DNA for the CDR3 is TGCAGTGCTAGTCGGCCCGGGGTCAGGGCGAGGGAAAACACCATATATTTT.